This TCR beta chain was recovered during a study of response to subunit inactivated influenza vaccine. Overall study findings and caveats: It was the authors' suggestion that each seasonal influenza vaccination recruits few new T cells.

Germline lookup yields CDR1 SGHRS and CDR2 YFSETQ. CDR3 length: 13 amino acids. TCRdb re-called the RT-PCR reads with MiXCR, one entry per CDR3 protein. The sample holds about 800,000 distinct CDR3 sequences; 20% to 25% are singletons and the top ten take about 9.4%. This clonotype was recorded many times. Its antigen is unidentified. One end of the junction is discordant with germline, which a read error may explain. The starting material was PBMCs from blood, obtained roughly 5 days after vaccination. This receptor was taken from a man aged 45-65 years who received an inactivated influenza vaccine. This chain uses TRBV5-1 with TRBJ1-6; D gene ambiguous. This CDR3 is CASSLDYNSPLHF. For the CDR3, the DNA is TGTGCCAGCAGCCTAGACTATAATTCACCCCTCCACTTT.